These 18 T cell receptor beta chains were all obtained from the same sample, sequenced in a study of blood T cell repertoires in COVID-19. Using immunoSEQ multiplex PCR, the repertoire was profiled, and TCRdb retains in-frame clones only, with some absent. The table has about 220,000 clones, around 83% seen once. Sequencing used peripheral blood. Receptor source: a man between 45 and 60 years old with active or convalescent COVID-19.

The chain uses TRBV10-3 and TRBJ2-1, with 7 bases lining up with TRBD2. Germline V gene sequence: CDR1 ENHRY, CDR2 SYGVKD. Losses at the gene ends were 9 bases for V and 6 bases for J; bases not matched to a gene: 5. This CDR3 spans 12 amino acids. CDR3: CAMLGGTNEQFF. CDR3 in DNA: TGTGCCATGCTCGGGGGGACCAATGAGCAGTTCTTC.

The chain recombines TRBV5-4 with TRBJ2-1, with D tentatively TRBD2 (6 bases). Per the germline V gene, CDR1 is SGHNT and CDR2 is YYREEE (reference sequence). The ends were cut back, 4 bases at V and 6 bases at J, with 11 bases in the middle. CDR3 length equals 13 residues. CDR3 sequence reads: CASSKGLRNEQFF. The CDR3 region has the DNA TGTGCCAGCAGCAAGGGACTTCGCAATGAGCAGTTCTTC.

The J gene is TRBJ2-1, the V gene TRBV19; 10 bases are a match to TRBD2. The CDR3 spans 18 residues. Germline CDR1 and CDR2: LNHDA and SQIVND (reference sequence). With V trimmed by 2 bases and J by 5 bases, 12 bases remained unmatched. Here the CDR3 reads CASSISLAGVPPDNEQFF. DNA of the CDR3: TGTGCCAGTAGTATATCGCTAGCGGGAGTCCCTCCTGACAATGAGCAGTTCTTC.

CDR3 DNA sequence: TGTGCCAGCAGTAGCGGGAGGGCCGGAGATACGCAGTATTTT. It codes for CASSSGRAGDTQYF. The chain combines TRBV21-1 with TRBJ2-3; the D segment call TRBD2 is taken from the table without a DNA check. TRBV21-1 is shown as a pseudogene. This CDR3 has 14 residues.

The chain is built from TRBV6-2 or TRBV6-3 and TRBJ2-1; tentatively, D is TRBD2 (6 bases). The V gene lost 4 bases and the J gene lost 5 bases, with 18 bases spanning the gap. Germline CDR1 and CDR2: MNHEY and SVGEGT. The CDR3 has 16 amino acids. For the CDR3, the DNA is TGTGCCAGCAGTTCCTCGTTCAGCGGGTTCCACAATGAGCAGTTCTTC. Translating it yields CASSSSFSGFHNEQFF.

Only one count was recorded for this clone. This chain links TRBV7-3 with TRBJ2-1, with 11 positions matching TRBD2. The germline V gene has CDR1 SGHTA and CDR2 FQGTGA. The ends lost 5 bases at V and 6 bases at J; junction bases unmatched: 6. This CDR3 comprises 15 residues. DNA of the CDR3: TGTGCCAGCAGCCAACGACTAGCGGGACTCAATGAGCAGTTCTTC. Residues: CASSQRLAGLNEQFF. The whole variable domain, remainder taken from reference TRBV7-3 and TRBJ2-1, is GAGVSQTPSNKVTEKGKYVELRCDPISGHTALYWYRQSLGQGPEFLIYFQGTGAADDSGLPNDRFFAVRPEGSVSTLKIQRTERGDSAVYLCASSQRLAGLNEQFFGPGTRLTVL.

The genes are TRBV19 and TRBJ2-1; TRBD2 aligns across 11 bases. This CDR3 comprises 14 residues. CDR1 and CDR2 from the germline V gene are LNHDA and SQIVND (reference sequence). Germline trimming cut 7 bases from V and 9 bases from J; bases unmatched to any gene: 8. This CDR3 reads CASKPTSGRSEQFF. The CDR3 DNA follows: TGTGCCAGTAAACCCACTAGCGGGAGAAGTGAGCAGTTCTTC.

The chain combines TRBV6-4 with TRBJ1-6, with D possibly TRBD1 on 5 matching bases. The germline V gene has CDR1 MRHNA and CDR2 SNTAGT. Trimming cost V 0 bases and J 6 bases, with 9 bases left between them. The CDR3 contains 15 residues. The DNA of the CDR3 is TGTGCCAGCAGTGACTCTAGAAGGGGTAATTCACCCCTCCACTTT. It translates to CASSDSRRGNSPLHF.

The chain uses TRBV7-4 and TRBJ1-1; D remains ambiguous. CDR1 and CDR2 (germline): SGHVT, SQSDAQ. V lost 5 bases, J lost 3 bases, and 22 bases lay in between. The CDR3 spans 17 residues. CDR3 region: CASSHFSFGGKDTEAFF. The CDR3 DNA reads as TGTGCCAGCAGCCACTTCTCCTTTGGAGGGAAAGACACTGAAGCTTTCTTT.

The chain has TRBV19 and TRBJ2-1, with 15 bases identical to TRBD2. CDR1 and CDR2 (germline): LNHDA, SQIVND (reference sequence). The length of the CDR3 is 15 residues. V trimming: 5 bases; J trimming: 8 bases; junction bases outside the gene matches: 4. The CDR3 DNA follows: TGTGCCAGTAGTGGGACTAGCGGGAGGTGGGATGAGCAGTTCTTC. Encoded protein: CASSGTSGRWDEQFF.

The chain carries TRBV9 and TRBJ2-5; a possible D gene is TRBD1 (6 bases). This CDR3 contains 15 residues. Trimming cost V 1 base and J 1 base, with 11 bases left between them. CDR1 and CDR2 (germline): SGDLS, YYNGEE. CDR3 in amino acids: CASSVYGQIQETQYF. The CDR3 coding sequence is TGTGCCAGCAGCGTATATGGACAGATCCAAGAGACCCAGTACTTC.

This chain joins TRBV7-9 and TRBJ2-4, with 9 positions matching TRBD1. Germline CDR1 and CDR2: SEHNR and FQNEAQ (reference sequence). The CDR3 has 18 amino acids. The trim removed 1 base at V and 1 base at J, leaving 8 bases unmatched. The CDR3 sequence is CASSLVTGTGMAKNIQYF. The CDR3 DNA is TGTGCCAGCAGCTTAGTCACCGGGACAGGGATGGCCAAAAACATTCAGTACTTC.

The chain couples TRBV4-1 to TRBJ1-2; D gene uncertain. The CDR3 loop spans 13 amino acids. V was trimmed by 2 bases and J by 10 bases, leaving 14 bases between them. The germline V gene encodes CDR1 MGHRA and CDR2 YSYEKL. CDR3 in DNA: TGCGCCAGCAGCCAACCTTGGGCAGCCCACTACACCTTC. This encodes CASSQPWAAHYTF.

This chain uses TRBV19 with TRBJ1-1; 7 nucleotides align to TRBD1. Germline values: CDR1 LNHDA, CDR2 SQIVND (reference sequence). This CDR3 has 12 residues. Losses at the gene ends were 9 bases for V and 3 bases for J; bases not matched to a gene: 4. The CDR3 DNA reads as TGTGCCAGCTCACAGGGGTACACTGAAGCTTTCTTT. It is translated as CASSQGYTEAFF.

The chain couples TRBV18 to TRBJ1-4; TRBD1 might be the D (6 bases). CDR1 is KGHSH, CDR2 LQKENI, per germline. The CDR3 runs to 15 residues. V was shortened by 2 bases and J by 6 bases, with 13 bases between the two germline ends. The DNA for the CDR3 is TGTGCCAGCTCACCATTACAGGGTGGAGATGAAAAACTGTTTTTT. It yields the protein CASSPLQGGDEKLFF. Full variable domain (outside the CDR3, taken from reference TRBV18 and TRBJ1-4): NAGVMQNPRHLVRRRGQEARLRCSPMKGHSHVYWYRQLPEEGLKFMVYLQKENIIDESGMPKERFSAEFPKEGPSILRIQQVVRGDSAAYFCASSPLQGGDEKLFFGSGTQLSVL.

For this clone: At the DNA level, this CDR3 is encoded by other sequences in the same sample as well. The V call is TRBV7-9, the J call TRBJ1-1; D remains unclear. Germline values: CDR1 SEHNR, CDR2 FQNEAQ (reference sequence). CDR3 length equals 13 residues. V was shortened by 3 bases and J by 4 bases, with 9 bases between the two germline ends. CDR3 sequence (DNA): TGTGCCAGCAGCTTGGAAGCGGGCACTGAAGCTTTCTTT. Translated: CASSLEAGTEAFF.

This clone has only one observation. This chain links TRBV14 with TRBJ1-2, with D possibly being TRBD1 (5 bases). V was cut by 2 bases and J by 7 bases, with 20 bases left in between. The CDR3 spans 16 residues. Germline CDR1 reads SGHDN; CDR2 reads FVKESK. DNA of the CDR3: TGTGCCAGCAGCCAAAAGGGGTCACCTGTTCGTAGTGGCTACACCTTC. Translation: CASSQKGSPVRSGYTF. Based on the CDR3 plus reference TRBV14 and TRBJ1-2, the full variable domain is EAGVTQFPSHSVIEKGQTVTLRCDPISGHDNLYWYRRVMGKEIKFLLHFVKESKQDESGMPNNRFLAERTGGTYSTLKVQPAELEDSGVYFCASSQKGSPVRSGYTFGSGTRLTVV.

The V and J genes are TRBV20-1 and TRBJ2-1; the match to TRBD2 covers 7 bases. This CDR3 spans 16 amino acids. With 3 bases clipped from V and 1 base from J, the junction kept 9 bases outside the gene matches. In germline, CDR1 is DFQATT, CDR2 SNEGSKA (reference sequence). CDR3 DNA: TGCAGTGCTAGTACCTTAAGCGGGGATTCCTACAATGAGCAGTTCTTC. Protein sequence: CSASTLSGDSYNEQFF.